This is a list of T cell receptor beta chains from one sample in a study of post-analysis software for immune sequencing data. TCRdb redid the calling of the PCR reads with MiXCR, one entry per CDR3 protein. The data contain roughly 540,000 distinct CDR3 sequences, 30% to 40% of them singletons. Input material: blood. These receptors were obtained from a girl aged 2 to 17 with multiple sclerosis. Each CDR3 is given without its conserved first and last residue. The order of the fields is V gene, CDR3 protein.

TRBV7-9,ASSFPARGYGYT
TRBV5-5,ASSLTEGGQIPYEQY
TRBV20-1,SARAQLPGVGNEQF
TRBV7-6,ASSLAKANTGELF
TRBV7-9,ASSLEGSGPLH
TRBV25-1,ASRGAGFSTDTQY
TRBV12-3/TRBV12-4,ASSIWTARLNTEAF
TRBV10-2,ASSDTVNTEAF
TRBV7-3,ASSSQQGALADTQY
TRBV20-1,SAVGPGIAGANVLT
TRBV4-1,ASSLGRDPSRGSPLH
TRBV7-2,ASSFGGTGGETQY
TRBV20-1,SATIDTQY
TRBV2,ASSVVVRKASSYEQY